The next 26 T cell receptor beta chains were all read from a single sample in a study of cytomegalovirus exposure and HLA in healthy donors. The PCR employed 60 Vbeta primers together with 13 Jbeta primers. The repertoire was sequenced with immunoSEQ multiplex PCR; TCRdb's copy has only in-frame clones and lacks some. Here the sample spans around 60,000 clones, under 85% being singletons. The sequenced sample consisted of PBMCs. All receptors derive from a man aged 45-65 years in good health and CMV-seropositive.

The DNA of the CDR3 is TGCAGCGTTGAGACTAGCGGGAGAGGTAATGAGCAGTTCTTC. Protein product: CSVETSGRGNEQFF. The V gene is TRBV29-1, the J gene TRBJ2-1; 12 nucleotides line up with TRBD2. This CDR3 contains 14 residues. V lost 3 bases, J lost 7 bases, and 4 bases stayed unmatched. Germline V gene data show CDR1 as SQVTM and CDR2 as ANQGSEA.

The gene calls are TRBV7-2 and TRBJ2-1; TRBD2 aligns across 8 bases. Germline CDR1 and CDR2: SGHTA and FQGNSA. The ends lost 0 bases at V and 8 bases at J; junction bases unmatched: 9. The CDR3 contains 16 residues. The CDR3 region has the DNA TGTGCCAGCAGCTTAGCGCTTATACGGGGGGGAGATGAGCAGTTCTTC. It encodes CASSLALIRGGDEQFF.

The V and J genes are TRBV11-2 and TRBJ2-2; D unresolved. In germline, CDR1 is SGHAT, CDR2 FQNNGV. Trimming removed 5 bases at V and 5 bases at J, with 12 bases between. The CDR3 contains 14 residues. The CDR3 DNA reads as TGTGCCAGCAGCGAGTCCGCGAGTACCGGGGAGCTGTTTTTT. Protein: CASSESASTGELFF.

The chain couples TRBV5-4 to TRBJ2-1, with TRBD2 identical over 7 bases. The CDR3 loop spans 12 amino acids. CDR1 is SGHNT and CDR2 is YYREEE in the germline V gene (reference sequence). With 3 bases clipped from V and 12 bases from J, the junction kept 6 bases outside the gene matches. CDR3 nucleotides: TGTGCCAGCAGCTCCGGACTAGATAGGCAGTTCTTC. It is translated as CASSSGLDRQFF.

The rearrangement uses TRBV9 and TRBJ2-6; D is uncertain. The CDR3 has 14 amino acids. Trimming took off 0 bases at V and 3 bases at J, with 4 bases between the two ends. Germline lookup yields CDR1 SGDLS and CDR2 YYNGEE. Here the CDR3 reads CASSVGGGANVLTF. CDR3 sequence (DNA): TGTGCCAGCAGCGTAGGCGGTGGGGCCAACGTCCTGACTTTC.

This clone occurred a few times. This rearrangement joins TRBV5-4 to TRBJ1-4, with 9 bases matching TRBD1. Germline V gives CDR1 SGHNT, CDR2 YYREEE (reference sequence). The J segment lost 6 bases and the V segment lost 4 bases, leaving 13 bases of the junction unmatched. CDR3 length: 17 amino acids. The CDR3 is CASSRRQGGGTYEKLFF. In nucleotides, the CDR3 is TGTGCCAGCAGCCGAAGACAGGGGGGGGGAACCTATGAAAAACTGTTTTTT.

The chain carries TRBV7-2 and TRBJ2-5, with TRBD2 matching over 11 bases. Germline assignment: CDR1 SGHTA and CDR2 FQGNSA. V was clipped by 5 bases and J by 5 bases; unmatched bases: 16. There are 18 residues in the CDR3. This CDR3 reads CASSPRLAGWGLGETQYF. The CDR3 DNA is TGTGCCAGCAGCCCCCGACTAGCGGGGTGGGGGTTGGGGGAGACCCAGTACTTC. The full variable domain, in which reference TRBV7-2 and TRBJ2-5 provide the parts outside the CDR3, is GAGVSQSPSNKVTEKGKDVELRCDPISGHTALYWYRQSLGQGLEFLIYFQGNSAPDKSGLPSDRFSAERTGGSVSTLTIQRTQQEDSAVYLCASSPRLAGWGLGETQYFGPGTRLLVL.

The genes are TRBV28 and TRBJ2-7, with a possible D match to TRBD2 (5 bases). This CDR3 has 15 residues. Germline CDR1 reads MDHEN; CDR2 reads SYDVKM. V lost 6 bases to trimming and J lost 4 bases, with 19 bases between them. This chain's CDR3 is CASRITGSGGYEQYF. The CDR3, as DNA: TGTGCCAGCAGAATAACGGGGAGTGGTGGGTACGAGCAGTACTTC.

This sequence joins TRBV28 and TRBJ2-7; 13 bases line up with TRBD2. With V trimmed by 3 bases and J by 5 bases, 7 bases remained unmatched. The CDR3 runs 16 residues. Germline CDR1 reads MDHEN; CDR2 reads SYDVKM. CDR3 DNA sequence: TGTGCCAGCAGTTTCTCAGGACTAGCGGGAGCCCACGAGCAGTACTTC. This encodes CASSFSGLAGAHEQYF.

Only one count was recorded for this clone. The V call is TRBV6-5, the J call TRBJ2-2; 12 nucleotides line up with TRBD2. Germline-derived CDR1 and CDR2 are MNHEY and SVGAGI. The CDR3 extends over 15 amino acids. Trimming removed 8 bases from V and 6 bases from J; junction bases left unmatched: 7. DNA for the CDR3: TGTGCCAGCTCTCGACTAGCGGGAGAGGCCGGGGAGCTGTTTTTT. It encodes CASSRLAGEAGELFF.

The CDR3 region has the DNA TGCAGCGTTTCGACAGCTGTTTCCTACGAGCAGTACTTC. The encoded protein is CSVSTAVSYEQYF. The rearrangement uses TRBV29-1 and TRBJ2-5; D possibly corresponds to TRBD1 (5 bases). The DNA end is a closer match to TRBJ2-7, so the J assignment may be wrong. The V gene's germline CDR1 is SQVTM and CDR2 ANQGSEA. The CDR3 sequence is 13 residues long.

Only a few counts were recorded for this clone. J is TRBJ1-5 and V is TRBV6-1, with D unclear. Trimming cost V 1 base and J 2 bases, with 18 bases left between them. The CDR3 consists of 18 residues. Germline V gene lookup returns CDR1 MNHNS and CDR2 SASEGT. The CDR3 DNA is TGTGCCAGCAGTGAAGGCCCGACCGGGTTCGTGCGCAATCAGCCCCAGCATTTT. The encoded protein is CASSEGPTGFVRNQPQHF.

The chain recombines TRBV7-6 with TRBJ1-2, with 10 bases that match TRBD1. V dropped 1 base and J dropped 8; count of bases not matched to a gene: 4. CDR1 and CDR2 (germline): SGHVS, FNYEAQ. The CDR3 runs to 14 residues. The CDR3 DNA is TGTGCCAGCAGCTTAGGATGGGACAGGGGCGGCTACACCTTC. Protein: CASSLGWDRGGYTF.

J is TRBJ2-3 and V is TRBV11-3; D is perhaps TRBD2 (7 bases). This CDR3 spans 14 amino acids. Germline V gene data show CDR1 as SGHNT and CDR2 as YENEEA. Trimming removed 3 bases from V and 8 bases from J, with 15 bases in between. The CDR3 DNA reads TGTGCCAGCAGCTTCGAGGGGGGGCTTGGTACGCAGTATTTT. It yields the protein CASSFEGGLGTQYF.

This sequence joins TRBV5-1 and TRBJ2-1, with 8 nucleotides matching TRBD1. The CDR3 runs to 14 residues. Germline V CDR1 and CDR2: SGHRS, YFSETQ. With 4 bases clipped from V and 8 bases from J, the junction kept 8 bases outside the gene matches. The CDR3 DNA reads TGCGCCAGCAGCCCTGACAGGGGCTCGGATGAGCAGTTCTTC. It encodes CASSPDRGSDEQFF.

This clone occurred a few times. V gene TRBV7-8 combines with J gene TRBJ1-1, with D possibly being TRBD1 (6 bases). Germline loops: CDR1 SGHVS, CDR2 FQNEAQ. The CDR3 has 16 residues. The V end lost 0 bases, the J end lost 0 bases, and 11 bases lay between the germline ends. CDR3 in DNA: TGTGCCAGCAGCTTAGCGTTGCGGACAGTGAACACTGAAGCTTTCTTT. Amino acid sequence: CASSLALRTVNTEAFF.

The chain has TRBV6-4 and TRBJ2-1; 7 bases map to TRBD2. The CDR3 extends over 13 amino acids. V lost 6 bases and J lost 6; bases outside the gene matches: 5. The V gene's germline CDR1 is MRHNA and CDR2 SNTAGT. CDR3 DNA: TGTGCCAGCAGAAAAGCGGGGACCAATGAGCAGTTCTTC. This sequence encodes CASRKAGTNEQFF.

Only one count was recorded for this clone. This sequence joins TRBV7-2 and TRBJ2-1; possible D gene TRBD2, 6 bases. This CDR3 spans 16 amino acids. Germline V gene sequence: CDR1 SGHTA, CDR2 FQGNSA. V shed 2 bases and J shed 0 bases, with 11 bases lying between them. The CDR3 spells CASSLRGISSYNEQFF. Written as DNA, the CDR3 is TGTGCCAGCAGCTTACGGGGGATAAGCTCCTACAATGAGCAGTTCTTC.

The chain links TRBV5-1 to TRBJ2-1, with TRBD2 matching over 12 bases. The CDR3 covers 20 residues. J gave up 0 bases and V 0 bases, and 10 bases lay outside the gene matches. Germline V gene lookup returns CDR1 SGHRS and CDR2 YFSETQ. DNA for the CDR3: TGCGCCAGCAGCTTGGGGCCTAGCGGGAGGGCCCGGAGCTCCTACAATGAGCAGTTCTTC. Translation gives CASSLGPSGRARSSYNEQFF.

V and J are TRBV5-1 and TRBJ2-3; TRBD2 matches at 9 bases. Trimming removed 4 bases from V and 1 base from J; junction bases left unmatched: 4. In germline, CDR1 is SGHRS, CDR2 YFSETQ. The CDR3 consists of 15 residues. The CDR3 DNA reads TGCGCCAGCAGCCGATCTAGCGGGGGCACAGATACGCAGTATTTT. Amino acids: CASSRSSGGTDTQYF.

Written as DNA, the CDR3 is TGTGCTAGTGGTATGTTCGGGGATGGCTACACCTTC. As protein: CASGMFGDGYTF. J is TRBJ1-2 and V is TRBV12-5; D not resolved. The V end was cut by 5 bases, the J end by 6 bases, with 10 bases between. CDR1 and CDR2 (germline): LGHNT, FRNRAP. The CDR3 is made up of 12 amino acids.

V gene TRBV5-1 combines with J gene TRBJ2-1, with a possible D match to TRBD2 (5 bases). The ends were cut back, 2 bases at V and 6 bases at J, with 12 bases in the middle. Per the germline V gene, CDR1 is SGHRS and CDR2 is YFSETQ. The CDR3 is 14 amino acids. As DNA, the CDR3 is TGCGCCAGCAGCTTTAGTAGCGTCATCAATGAGCAGTTCTTC. Its translation is CASSFSSVINEQFF.

This chain connects TRBV4-3 to TRBJ2-3; maybe TRBD2 (6 bases). Between the trimmed V and J ends, which lost 1 base and 3 bases, there was a span of 11 bases. The CDR3 loop spans 15 amino acids. The germline V gene has CDR1 LGHNA and CDR2 YSLEER. This chain's CDR3 is CASSQGRDWTDTQYF. The CDR3 DNA reads TGCGCCAGCAGCCAAGGGAGGGATTGGACAGATACGCAGTATTTT.

Worth noting for this clone: An end of the junction differs from the germline gene, which may be a read error. CDR3 residues: CASSLNTGELLF. CDR3 bases: TGTGCCAGCAGTTTAAACACCGGGGAGCTGCTTTTT. V usage is TRBV6-5 and J usage is TRBJ2-2; tentatively, D is TRBD2 (5 bases). Germline CDR1 and CDR2: MNHEY and SVGAGI. The length of the CDR3 is 12 residues.

The table lists this clone with a few counts. CDR3 amino acids: CASSLGGGSSGNTIYF. CDR3 nucleotide sequence: TGTGCCAGCAGCTTGGGAGGCGGGAGCTCTGGAAACACCATATATTTT. V is TRBV5-4 and J is TRBJ1-3; D is unclear. The CDR3 contains 16 residues. V shed 0 bases and J shed 0 bases, with 10 bases lying between them. Per the germline V gene, CDR1 is SGHNT and CDR2 is YYREEE (reference sequence).

This rearrangement joins TRBV7-9 to TRBJ2-5; D not certain. The CDR3 length is 14 residues. Germline V gene sequence: CDR1 SEHNR, CDR2 FQNEAQ (reference sequence). Trimming pared 3 bases from V and 3 bases from J, leaving 11 bases between. The chain's CDR3 is CASSFSTLKETQYF. As DNA, the CDR3 is TGTGCCAGCAGCTTCTCTACCTTAAAAGAGACCCAGTACTTC.